This TCR beta chain was sequenced in a study of shared clonotypes between healthy human individuals. CDR1 and CDR2 (germline): ENHRY, SYGVKD. J gave up 0 bases and V 6 bases, and 3 bases lay outside the gene matches. This CDR3 has 14 residues. For this clone: Its target is unknown.

Only CD45RO-negative cells positively selected for CCR7 counted as naive CD8 cells, so terminally differentiated effector memory CD45RA+ cells were excluded. Study outcomes and limitations: Only blood was sampled; tissue repertoires likely differ. Memory subsets generally showed lower estimated richness than naive subsets. When naive CD4 clonotypes were compared across four donors, roughly 4.9% were shared. Read depth was anticipated to influence clonotype sharing among donors.

Sequenced by immunoSEQ multiplex PCR; TCRdb stores in-frame clones only, minus some. Of around 2.1 million clones listed, about 93% were seen once; the top ten hold 1.7%. The TCR was taken from a man aged 18 to 29 in good health. Some clones in this sample may be carry-over from other donors' samples. The sequenced sample consisted of naive CD8+ T cells from PBMCs. This chain connects TRBV10-3 to TRBJ2-3; the match to TRBD1 covers 7 bases. The CDR3 region has the DNA TGTGCCATCAGGCCGGGACAGAGCACAGATACGCAGTATTTT. Translating gives CAIRPGQSTDTQYF.